Each of the 27 T cell receptor beta chains below was sequenced from the same sample in a study of T-cell memory formation after mild COVID-19. TCRdb analysed the 5' RACE reads with MiXCR anew, one entry per CDR3 protein. This sample has roughly 550,000 distinct CDR3 sequences; about a fifth occur once, and the top ten carry about an eighth. The specimen sequenced was PBMCs or a T cell subset sorted from them (not recorded which). The source of these receptors is an adult woman who had mild COVID-19 (a few samples of this study predate the infection). Cell type and time point are not known.

The chain carries TRBV9 and TRBJ1-5, with unresolved D. Germline-derived CDR1 and CDR2 are SGDLS and YYNGEE. This CDR3 comprises 13 residues. The V end was cut by 2 bases, the J end by 4 bases, with 7 bases between. In DNA form, the CDR3 reads TGTGCCAGCAGCGTCGACCTGAATCAGCCCCAGCATTTT. Protein sequence: CASSVDLNQPQHF.

The V call is TRBV13, the J call TRBJ1-2; 7 nucleotides match TRBD1. Germline CDR1 is PRHDT and CDR2 is FYEKMQ (reference sequence). Trimming removed 5 bases from V and 8 bases from J; junction bases left unmatched: 5. The CDR3 extends over 12 amino acids. CDR3 residues: CASSRGLGGYTF. The CDR3 bases are TGTGCCAGCAGCAGGGGGCTTGGAGGCTACACCTTC. Supplemented by reference TRBV13 and TRBJ1-2, the full variable domain reads AAGVIQSPRHLIKEKRETATLKCYPIPRHDTVYWYQQGPGQDPQFLISFYEKMQSDKGSIPDRFSAQQFSDYHSELNMSSLELGDSALYFCASSRGLGGYTFGSGTRLTVV.

This clonotype was recorded at least ten times. The chain recombines TRBV3-1 with TRBJ2-3; D call uncertain. V gave up 1 base and J gave up 6 bases, with 8 bases separating them. Looked up from germline, CDR1 is LGHDT and CDR2 is YNNKEL (reference sequence). The CDR3 contains 13 residues. The CDR3 DNA sequence: TGTGCCAGCAGCCAAGTCATCCGGGATACGCAGTATTTT. It codes for CASSQVIRDTQYF.

CDR3 residues: CASSQRSDYGYTF. The CDR3 coding sequence is TGTGCCAGCAGCCAACGGTCGGACTATGGCTACACCTTC. The V call is TRBV12-3 or TRBV12-4, the J call TRBJ1-2; D is unclear. V shed 6 bases and J shed 3 bases, with 11 bases lying between them. The CDR3 is 13 residues long.

The sample holds a few counts of this clonotype. The gene calls are TRBV4-1 and TRBJ1-4, with a possible D match to TRBD1 (5 bases). CDR1 and CDR2 (germline): MGHRA, YSYEKL. There are 14 residues in the CDR3. Trimming removed 3 bases at V and 8 bases at J, with 13 bases between. CDR3 amino acids: CASSHATKGEKLFF. The CDR3 nucleotides are TGCGCCAGCAGCCATGCTACCAAGGGGGAAAAACTGTTTTTT.

This clonotype was seen only a few times. The chain is built from TRBV7-2 and TRBJ2-1, with 10 bases identical to TRBD2. Germline trimming cut 2 bases from V and 3 bases from J; bases unmatched to any gene: 4. Germline CDR1 reads SGHTA; CDR2 reads FQGNSA. The CDR3 extends over 16 amino acids. The CDR3 reads CASSLSRTSGYNEQFF. The CDR3 DNA follows: TGTGCCAGCAGCTTATCAAGGACTAGCGGCTACAATGAGCAGTTCTTC.

The J gene is TRBJ2-2, the V gene TRBV2; possible D gene TRBD1, 5 bases. The CDR3 covers 13 residues. CDR1 and CDR2 from the germline V gene are SNHLY and FYNNEI. Trimming shortened V by 4 bases and J by 3 bases, and 6 bases separated the two germline ends. CDR3: CASSGGHTGELFF. CDR3 sequence (DNA): TGTGCCAGCAGTGGGGGCCACACCGGGGAGCTGTTTTTT.

The chain is built from TRBV12-3 or TRBV12-4 and TRBJ2-1; weak D call: TRBD1 (6 bases). Trimming removed 6 bases at V and 6 bases at J, with 24 bases between. The CDR3 has 17 residues. The CDR3 is CASSPLRDTSTGNEQFF. In DNA, the CDR3 is TGTGCCAGCAGCCCCCTTCGGGACACTTCAACGGGCAATGAGCAGTTCTTC.

This clonotype was counted at least ten times. The rearrangement joins TRBV28 to TRBJ2-3; a possible D gene is TRBD1 (6 bases). The CDR3 consists of 14 residues. Trimming cost V 6 bases and J 5 bases, with 15 bases left between them. Germline CDR1 reads MDHEN; CDR2 reads SYDVKM. The CDR3 loop is CASSETGWVDTQYF. The DNA for the CDR3 is TGTGCCAGCAGCGAGACAGGCTGGGTAGATACGCAGTATTTT.

J is TRBJ1-1 and V is TRBV25-1; perhaps TRBD1 as D (5 bases). The CDR3 has 14 residues. CDR1 and CDR2 (germline): MGHDK, SYGVNS. V was trimmed by 5 bases and J by 4 bases, leaving 14 bases between them. The CDR3: CASSYWGGGTEAFF. The DNA for the CDR3 is TGTGCCAGCAGTTATTGGGGGGGAGGCACTGAAGCTTTCTTT. The full variable domain, rest sourced from reference TRBV25-1 and TRBJ1-1, is EADIYQTPRYLVIGTGKKITLECSQTMGHDKMYWYQQDPGMELHLIHYSYGVNSTEKGDLSSESTVSRIRTEHFPLTLESARPSHTSQYLCASSYWGGGTEAFFGQGTRLTVV.

The rearrangement links TRBV7-2 to TRBJ1-1; a weak D match, TRBD1 (5 bases). Trimming shortened V by 5 bases and J by 2 bases, and 30 bases separated the two germline ends. Germline V CDR1 and CDR2: SGHTA, FQGNSA. This CDR3 comprises 20 residues. The CDR3 is CASSPWVPRTIKGRNTEAFF. The CDR3 DNA reads as TGTGCCAGCAGCCCCTGGGTGCCCCGGACAATAAAAGGGAGAAACACTGAAGCTTTCTTT.

The chain is built from TRBV7-6 and TRBJ2-2, with no clear D. Germline V lookup: CDR1 SGHVS, CDR2 FNYEAQ. Trimming took off 5 bases at V and 0 bases at J, with 13 bases between the two ends. This CDR3 is built from 16 residues. The chain's CDR3 is CASSPLRGTNTGELFF. For the CDR3, the DNA is TGTGCCAGCAGCCCGCTCCGTGGAACGAACACCGGGGAGCTGTTTTTT.

The rearrangement uses TRBV7-9 and TRBJ2-7; 7 nucleotides line up with TRBD2. Trimming took 4 bases from V and 7 from J; bases not matched to a gene: 4. The CDR3 is made up of 12 amino acids. CDR1 is SEHNR, CDR2 FQNEAQ, per germline (reference sequence). The CDR3 DNA follows: TGTGCCAGCAGCTCCCTAGCGGATGAGCAGTACTTC. Encoded protein: CASSSLADEQYF.

J is TRBJ1-2 and V is TRBV24-1; D may be TRBD1 (5 bases). V was pared by 9 bases and J by 8 bases, with 18 bases between. The CDR3 has 13 residues. Germline lookup yields CDR1 KGHDR and CDR2 SFDVKD. CDR3 residues: CATARPGSGGYTF. CDR3 nucleotide sequence: TGTGCCACCGCGAGGCCAGGGTCAGGAGGCTACACCTTC.

This clonotype was observed a handful of times. The rearrangement uses TRBV7-3 and TRBJ2-5; D remains ambiguous. CDR3 length equals 13 residues. Germline values: CDR1 SGHTA, CDR2 FQGTGA. Trimming took off 4 bases at V and 7 bases at J, with 13 bases between the two ends. CDR3: CASSSLAPGTQYF. CDR3 nucleotide sequence: TGTGCCAGCAGCTCCCTGGCGCCGGGGACCCAGTACTTC.

This clonotype was seen a handful of times. This chain connects TRBV7-3 to TRBJ2-1; possible D gene TRBD1, 5 bases. The CDR3 contains 15 residues. V was clipped by 1 base and J by 3 bases, with 10 bases between them. Germline values: CDR1 SGHTA, CDR2 FQGTGA. The CDR3 sequence is CASSLIRRGYNEQFF. DNA for the CDR3: TGTGCCAGCAGCTTAATTCGAAGGGGCTACAATGAGCAGTTCTTC.

This clonotype was seen a handful of times. The chain recombines TRBV4-3 with TRBJ1-1; D is perhaps TRBD1 (5 bases). The CDR3 loop spans 16 amino acids. V was cut by 1 base and J by 0 bases, with 12 bases left in between. Germline V gives CDR1 LGHNA, CDR2 YSLEER. CDR3 amino acids: CASSQGRQGMNTEAFF. The CDR3 coding sequence is TGCGCCAGCAGCCAAGGACGGCAGGGCATGAACACTGAAGCTTTCTTT.

This clonotype was recorded a few times. The chain is built from TRBV24-1 and TRBJ2-2; 7 nucleotides agree with TRBD1. CDR1 KGHDR and CDR2 SFDVKD come from the germline V gene. Germline trimming cut 7 bases from V and 6 bases from J; bases unmatched to any gene: 10. This CDR3 is built from 15 residues. As DNA, the CDR3 is TGTGCCACCAGCGAAGGACAGGCCTTCGCCGGGGAGCTGTTTTTT. Amino acids: CATSEGQAFAGELFF.

The chain recombines TRBV12-3 or TRBV12-4 with TRBJ1-6; TRBD1 matches 7 bases. This CDR3 is built from 14 residues. Germline trimming cut 6 bases from V and 7 bases from J; bases unmatched to any gene: 6. CDR3 protein: CASRLTGKNSPLHF. DNA for the CDR3: TGTGCCAGCAGGCTGACAGGGAAGAATTCACCCCTCCACTTT.

This clonotype was seen only a few times. The rearrangement uses TRBV24-1 and TRBJ2-1; TRBD2 matches 10 bases. The CDR3 is 17 residues long. Germline V gene lookup returns CDR1 KGHDR and CDR2 SFDVKD. Trimming at V came to 4 bases and at J to 4 bases, leaving 9 bases not matched to a gene. CDR3 loop: CATSEASGLAAYNEQFF. In DNA, the CDR3 is TGTGCCACCAGTGAGGCATCTGGACTAGCGGCTTACAATGAGCAGTTCTTC.

The chain is built from TRBV20-1 and TRBJ2-1, with 7 bases aligning to TRBD1. The CDR3 has 15 residues. The germline V gene has CDR1 DFQATT and CDR2 SNEGSKA (reference sequence). The V segment lost 6 bases and the J segment 7 bases; nucleotides outside the gene matches: 15. The CDR3, as DNA: TGCAGTGCCACCTTCGACAGGGTGGTAAGGAATGAGCAGTTCTTC. Translated: CSATFDRVVRNEQFF.

The chain uses TRBV5-4 and TRBJ2-1, with D perhaps given as TRBD1 or TRBD2 (5 bases each). CDR3 length: 15 residues. V was cut by 1 base and J by 8 bases, with 16 bases left in between. CDR1 and CDR2 from the germline V gene are SGHNT and YYREEE (reference sequence). CDR3 sequence (DNA): TGTGCCAGCAGCTTGTCAGGGAGTAAAGGCGATGAGCAGTTCTTC. Its protein product is CASSLSGSKGDEQFF.

The chain uses TRBV4-3 and TRBJ2-3; D ambiguous. Trimming shortened V by 2 bases and J by 0 bases, and 6 bases separated the two germline ends. Germline CDR1 LGHNA, CDR2 YSLEER. CDR3 size: 14 residues. CDR3: CASSQSTSTDTQYF. CDR3 nucleotides: TGCGCCAGCAGCCAATCCACTAGCACAGATACGCAGTATTTT.

This clonotype was seen a few times. The rearrangement uses TRBV7-3 and TRBJ2-1, with TRBD2 identical over 13 bases. The trim removed 3 bases at V and 10 bases at J, leaving 3 bases unmatched. Germline V gene data show CDR1 as SGHTA and CDR2 as FQGTGA. The CDR3 consists of 14 residues. The CDR3 nucleotides are TGTGCCAGCAGCTTGAAGGGACTAGCGGGGGAGCAGTTCTTC. It encodes CASSLKGLAGEQFF.

The chain uses TRBV20-1 and TRBJ2-3; 10 bases fit TRBD2. V gave up 2 bases and J gave up 0 bases; unmatched junction bases: 2. Germline V CDR1 and CDR2: DFQATT, SNEGSKA (reference sequence). CDR3 size: 15 residues. CDR3 DNA: TGCAGTGCTAGAATTAGCGGGAGGAGCACAGATACGCAGTATTTT. Translating it yields CSARISGRSTDTQYF.

The chain joins TRBV4-1 to TRBJ2-2, with 11 bases that match TRBD2. In germline, CDR1 is MGHRA, CDR2 YSYEKL. The CDR3 contains 16 residues. V shed 3 bases and J 5 bases; nucleotides not matched to a gene: 5. In DNA, the CDR3 is TGCGCCAGCAGCCACCTTAGCGGGGGGGGAACCGGGGAGCTGTTTTTT. Translated: CASSHLSGGGTGELFF.

J is TRBJ2-7 and V is TRBV20-1; 8 positions match TRBD2. V shed 5 bases, J shed 0 bases, and the junction held 6 bases outside the gene matches. The germline CDR1 and CDR2 sequences are DFQATT and SNEGSKA (reference sequence). CDR3 length: 14 residues. DNA of the CDR3: TGCAGTGCTCAACCGGGGGGGATCTCCTACGAGCAGTACTTC. This sequence encodes CSAQPGGISYEQYF.